The clone carrying this T cell receptor (beta chain) was counted only a few times. The antigen is unknown. This entry is derived from a study of cytomegalovirus exposure and HLA in healthy donors. The PCR contained 60 Vbeta and 13 Jbeta primers. Sequencing was performed with immunoSEQ multiplex PCR; in TCRdb, only in-frame clones are kept and a portion is missing. The sample includes some 200,000 clones, roughly four fifths of them seen just once. This CDR3 contains 17 residues. The V end lost 0 bases, the J end lost 0 bases, and 12 bases lay between the germline ends. Germline V gene lookup returns CDR1 LGHNA and CDR2 YSLEER. Overall study findings and caveats: Most TCRs appeared rarely, but some public TCRs recurred in many donors. Common viral pathogens were later found to be apparently linked to several of the most significant clusters. One later analysis reportedly identified an Asian-associated ancestry cluster that showed fewer N-insertions than the roughly 620-donor mean.

The TCR comes from a boy younger than 10 in good health and CMV-seronegative. The genes are TRBV4-3 and TRBJ2-1; unclear D gene. The sequenced sample was PBMCs. The CDR3: CASSQDPAGSSYNEQFF. CDR3 coding DNA: TGCGCCAGCAGCCAAGATCCCGCAGGAAGCTCCTACAATGAGCAGTTCTTC.